Below are 9 T cell receptor beta chains sequenced from a single sample in a study of Graves' ophthalmopathy and Graves' hyperthyroidism. The sequenced template was RNA, covering the TCR beta CDR3 region. Scientists carried out first-round RT-PCR using HTBI primers and then a second-round multiplex PCR. TCRdb called the multiplex PCR reads again in MiXCR, with one record for every CDR3 protein. The profile shows approximately 540,000 distinct CDR3 sequences, about 35% of them singletons. Sequenced sample: peripheral blood or thyroid tissue (not recorded which). Receptors originate from an adult man with Graves' hyperthyroidism.

This clonotype was counted between two and nine times. This chain links TRBV29-1 with TRBJ2-3, with TRBD2 identical over 7 bases. Germline V gives CDR1 SQVTM, CDR2 ANQGSEA. After removal of 5 bases from V and 2 bases from J, the junction contained 7 bases not matched to a gene. CDR3 length: 14 residues. CDR3 sequence: CSVSGTMHTDTQYF. In DNA form, the CDR3 reads TGCAGCGTTTCCGGGACTATGCACACAGATACGCAGTATTTT.

This clonotype was seen a handful of times. This chain uses TRBV11-1 with TRBJ2-7, with TRBD2 identical over 12 bases. This CDR3 has 16 amino acids. Trimming at V came to 3 bases and at J to 3 bases, leaving 6 bases not matched to a gene. Germline-derived CDR1 and CDR2 are SGHAT and FQDESV (reference sequence). Here the CDR3 reads CASSFSGLAGFYEQYF. The CDR3 DNA reads as TGTGCCAGCAGCTTTTCAGGACTAGCGGGATTCTACGAGCAGTACTTC.

Concerning this clonotype itself: A read error may be the cause here, since a much bigger clone is one base away. The CDR3 sequence: CATSLYSQETQYF. The CDR3 coding sequence is TGTGCCACCAGTTTATACAGTCAAGAGACCCAGTACTTC. The gene calls are TRBV24-1 and TRBJ2-5; D gene unclear. The CDR3 contains 13 residues. V lost 6 bases, J lost 2 bases, and 9 bases lay in between. Germline CDR1 is KGHDR and CDR2 is SFDVKD.

This clonotype was recorded at least ten times. The J gene is TRBJ1-6, the V gene TRBV12-3 or TRBV12-4; 9 bases map to TRBD1. The CDR3 runs 13 residues. With 6 bases clipped from V and 10 bases from J, the junction kept 4 bases outside the gene matches. The CDR3 reads CASRIQGASPLHF. CDR3 DNA sequence: TGTGCCAGCAGGATACAGGGGGCCTCACCCCTCCACTTT.

Ten or more counts support this clonotype. The CDR3 protein is CASSLVAVETQYF. The CDR3 DNA reads as TGTGCCAGCAGCTTAGTGGCGGTTGAGACCCAGTACTTC. This rearrangement joins TRBV7-2 to TRBJ2-5; D not certain. The CDR3 is 13 amino acids. The V gene lost 1 base and the J gene lost 5 bases, with 8 bases spanning the gap. The germline CDR1 and CDR2 sequences are SGHTA and FQGNSA.

The rearrangement uses TRBV19 and TRBJ2-3; 10 bases map to TRBD2. The germline CDR1 and CDR2 sequences are LNHDA and SQIVND (reference sequence). With V trimmed by 4 bases and J by 1 base, 5 bases remained unmatched. The CDR3 extends over 16 amino acids. The CDR3 sequence: CASSTVGTSGTDTQYF. The CDR3 bases are TGTGCCAGTAGTACAGTAGGGACTAGCGGCACAGATACGCAGTATTTT. Using reference TRBV19 and TRBJ2-3 for the parts outside the CDR3, the full variable domain is DGGITQSPKYLFRKEGQNVTLSCEQNLNHDAMYWYRQDPGQGLRLIYYSQIVNDFQKGDIAEGYSVSREKKESFPLTVTSAQKNPTAFYLCASSTVGTSGTDTQYFGPGTRLTVL.

This clonotype was seen many times. This rearrangement joins TRBV29-1 to TRBJ2-6, with 8 bases fitting TRBD2. V gave up 4 bases and J gave up 2 bases; unmatched junction bases: 4. The CDR3 is made up of 15 amino acids. The germline V gene encodes CDR1 SQVTM and CDR2 ANQGSEA. The chain's CDR3 is CSVGAGGAGANVLTF. The CDR3 DNA sequence: TGCAGCGTTGGGGCGGGGGGCGCTGGGGCCAACGTCCTGACTTTC.

Many counts were recorded for this clonotype. The V gene is TRBV18, the J gene TRBJ2-7; 9 bases are a match to TRBD1. From germline, CDR1 is KGHSH and CDR2 LQKENI. The CDR3 has 14 residues. After removal of 3 bases from V and 4 bases from J, the junction contained 4 bases not matched to a gene. CDR3 protein: CASSPDRGRYEQYF. CDR3 DNA: TGTGCCAGCTCACCGGACAGGGGACGATACGAGCAGTACTTC.

The sample holds many counts of this clonotype. The CDR3 DNA follows: TGTGCCAGCAGTGAATTGTCAGCAACTAATGAAAAACTGTTTTTT. Protein sequence: CASSELSATNEKLFF. V and J are TRBV25-1 and TRBJ1-4; D not resolved. With 1 base removed from V and 0 bases from J, the gap between germline ends came to 6 bases. CDR1 is MGHDK and CDR2 is SYGVNS in the germline V gene. The CDR3 totals 15 residues.